The 5 T cell receptor beta chains below come from one sample, sequenced in a study of cytomegalovirus exposure and HLA in healthy donors. Sequencing was performed with immunoSEQ multiplex PCR; in TCRdb, only in-frame clones are kept and a portion is missing. The sample includes 150,000 to 200,000 clones, about 90% of them seen just once. Sequencing input: PBMCs. The receptors derive from a young woman in good health and CMV-seropositive.

The chain uses TRBV5-6 and TRBJ2-7; TRBD2 aligns across 16 bases. The trim removed 0 bases at V and 2 bases at J, leaving 8 bases unmatched. This CDR3 region has 19 residues. Germline V CDR1 and CDR2: SGHDT, YYEEEE. The CDR3 nucleotides are TGTGCCAGCAGCTTGGGCGGGACTAGCGGGAGGGCCAGGGCCTACGAGCAGTACTTC. It encodes CASSLGGTSGRARAYEQYF. Supplemented by reference TRBV5-6 and TRBJ2-7, the full variable domain reads DAGVTQSPTHLIKTRGQQVTLRCSPKSGHDTVSWYQQALGQGPQFIFQYYEEEERQRGNFPDRFSGHQFPNYSSELNVNALLLGDSALYLCASSLGGTSGRARAYEQYFGPGTRLTVT.

This clone has a single count. The CDR3 region has the DNA TGTGCCAGCAGCGTAGCGGGGGGCGGCTACGAGCAGTACTTC. Translated, it gives CASSVAGGGYEQYF. This sequence joins TRBV9 and TRBJ2-7; maybe TRBD2 (7 bases). The V gene lost 0 bases and the J gene lost 3 bases, with 10 bases spanning the gap. CDR1 is SGDLS and CDR2 is YYNGEE in the germline V gene. The CDR3 consists of 14 residues.

The rearrangement joins TRBV4-2 to TRBJ2-7, with 7 nucleotides matching TRBD2. With V trimmed by 4 bases and J by 3 bases, 6 bases remained unmatched. CDR1 and CDR2 from the germline V gene are LGHNA and YNFKEQ. This CDR3 contains 14 residues. Here the CDR3 reads CASSPLAGDYEQYF. Here the CDR3 DNA reads TGTGCCAGCAGCCCCCTGGCGGGGGACTACGAGCAGTACTTC.

The chain joins TRBV6-1 to TRBJ1-5, with 9 bases aligning to TRBD1. V shed 1 base, J shed 6 bases, and the junction held 4 bases outside the gene matches. Germline lookup yields CDR1 MNHNS and CDR2 SASEGT. This CDR3 has 15 residues. The CDR3 DNA follows: TGTGCCAGCAGTGAAGTGACAGGGGGAAGTCAGCCCCAGCATTTT. The encoded protein is CASSEVTGGSQPQHF.

The rearrangement uses TRBV4-1 and TRBJ1-5, with a tentative D call TRBD1 (6 bases). The germline gives CDR1 MGHRA, CDR2 YSYEKL. V lost 0 bases and J lost 6, with 12 bases in between. The length of the CDR3 is 15 residues. The CDR3 nucleotides read TGCGCCAGCAGCCAAGAAGGGGGGGTAGGTCAGCCCCAGCATTTT. Translated, it gives CASSQEGGVGQPQHF.